Below are 21 T cell receptor beta chains sequenced from a single sample in a study of blood T cell repertoires in COVID-19. Using immunoSEQ multiplex PCR, the repertoire was profiled, and TCRdb retains in-frame clones only, with some absent. Of 350,000 to 400,000 clones detected, approximately 89% appear once; the ten largest clones hold more than 0.85%. Sequenced material: PBMCs or T cells enriched from blood (not recorded which). All receptors derive from a woman aged 40 to 55 who had been exposed to COVID-19.

This rearrangement joins TRBV3-1 (or the pseudogene TRBV3-2) to TRBJ1-3; tentatively, D is TRBD1 (5 bases). CDR3 length: 15 residues. Looked up from germline, CDR1 is LGHDT and CDR2 is YNNKEL (reference sequence). Trimming took 0 bases from V and 2 from J, leaving 8 bases between them. CDR3 DNA: TGTGCCAGCAGCCAAGATGCGGGGGCTGGAAACACCATATATTTT. It yields the protein CASSQDAGAGNTIYF.

V usage is TRBV18 and J usage is TRBJ2-1; 11 positions agree with TRBD2. Germline V CDR1 and CDR2: KGHSH, LQKENI. The CDR3 runs to 18 residues. V gave up 5 bases and J gave up 1 base; unmatched junction bases: 10. In nucleotides, the CDR3 is TGTGCCAGCTCATCTTCTTTAGCGGGAGGGGGTTCCTACAATGAGCAGTTCTTC. Encoded protein: CASSSSLAGGGSYNEQFF.

The chain couples TRBV24-1 to TRBJ1-1; D not certain. The CDR3 runs to 10 residues. V was clipped by 5 bases and J by 5 bases, with 2 bases between them. Germline assignment: CDR1 KGHDR and CDR2 SFDVKD. CDR3 DNA: TGTGCCACCAGTGCAACTGAAGCTTTCTTT. Protein product: CATSATEAFF.

The V gene is TRBV6-5, the J gene TRBJ1-2; D gene uncertain. The germline V gene encodes CDR1 MNHEY and CDR2 SVGAGI. The CDR3 totals 12 residues. V lost 1 base and J 8 bases, leaving 8 bases between the germline ends. In nucleotides, the CDR3 is TGTGCCAGCAGTTACTGGGCTGGCGGCTACACCTTC. Protein sequence: CASSYWAGGYTF.

The J gene is TRBJ1-2, the V gene TRBV10-3; D is ambiguous. CDR1 is ENHRY, CDR2 SYGVKD, per germline. The CDR3 runs to 12 residues. The V and J ends lost 3 bases and 4 bases respectively, with 6 bases between them. The CDR3 DNA reads as TGTGCCATCAGTGAAGAGGGCTATGGCTACACCTTC. It specifies CAISEEGYGYTF.

The DNA of the CDR3 is TGCGCCAGCAGCCGAAATAGCGGGAGTTACGAGCAGTACTTC. The encoded protein is CASSRNSGSYEQYF. V usage is TRBV4-3 and J usage is TRBJ2-7; TRBD2 matches at 9 bases. The germline CDR1 and CDR2 sequences are LGHNA and YSLEER. With 4 bases clipped from V and 4 bases from J, the junction kept 5 bases outside the gene matches. This CDR3 region has 14 residues.

The chain carries TRBV5-5 and TRBJ1-1; 9 bases fit TRBD1. The ends lost 4 bases at V and 5 bases at J; junction bases unmatched: 12. CDR1 is SGHKS and CDR2 is YYEKEE in the germline V gene (reference sequence). The CDR3 consists of 16 residues. The CDR3 reads CASSEGQGRDLTEAFF. Written as DNA, the CDR3 is TGTGCCAGCAGCGAAGGACAGGGGAGGGATTTAACTGAAGCTTTCTTT.

This sequence joins TRBV15 and TRBJ2-3; 7 positions match TRBD2. This CDR3 contains 15 residues. Trimming removed 2 bases from V and 2 bases from J; junction bases left unmatched: 4. Germline V CDR1 and CDR2: LNHNV, YYDKDF (reference sequence). The CDR3 DNA reads as TGTGCCACCAGCAGATGGGAGGGCTCCACAGATACGCAGTATTTT. The encoded protein is CATSRWEGSTDTQYF.

The CDR3 DNA reads as TGTGCCAGCAGTCTACGTGGACAGGAAGGTGAAGCTTTCTTT. Translation gives CASSLRGQEGEAFF. The rearrangement links TRBV6-5 to TRBJ1-1, with TRBD1 matching over 7 bases. CDR1 and CDR2 (germline): MNHEY, SVGAGI. The CDR3 covers 14 residues. The ends lost 5 bases at V and 7 bases at J; junction bases unmatched: 10.

The chain carries TRBV10-3 and TRBJ1-3; D is ambiguous. Trimming took 2 bases from V and 2 from J, leaving 7 bases between them. CDR1 is ENHRY, CDR2 SYGVKD, per germline. The CDR3 has 14 residues. The CDR3 DNA follows: TGTGCCATCAGTGAGGCTAGTCCTGGAAACACCATATATTTT. Translation: CAISEASPGNTIYF.

This chain joins TRBV1 and TRBJ2-5; the table calls TRBD2, which could not be checked here. TRBV1 is annotated as a pseudogene. This CDR3 has 20 amino acids. CDR3 bases: TGCACCAGCAGCCTCGCTCCGGGACTAGCGGGGGGATGGGAGTATGAGACCCAGTACTTC. This gives the protein CTSSLAPGLAGGWEYETQYF.

A few counts support this clone. This chain joins TRBV27 and TRBJ2-7; D gene unclear. This CDR3 is 15 amino acids long. From germline, CDR1 is MNHEY and CDR2 SMNVEV (reference sequence). V was shortened by 6 bases and J by 1 base, with 16 bases between the two germline ends. CDR3 nucleotide sequence: TGTGCCAGCAGCTTGGGCTTGGGCGTTTCCTACGAGCAGTACTTC. This encodes CASSLGLGVSYEQYF.

The chain has TRBV7-9 and TRBJ1-2, with 7 nucleotides matching TRBD1. From germline, CDR1 is SEHNR and CDR2 FQNEAQ (reference sequence). The V and J ends lost 5 bases and 6 bases, in that order; junction bases with no gene match: 24. The length of the CDR3 is 19 residues. The CDR3 DNA reads as TGTGCCAGCAGCCCACCGGGTTTACGGGGGAATGACAGGGAGAATGGCTACACCTTC. Encoded protein: CASSPPGLRGNDRENGYTF.

The rearrangement joins TRBV7-9 to TRBJ2-6; TRBD2 matches 7 bases. The CDR3 is 17 amino acids. V was pared by 5 bases and J by 2 bases, with 9 bases of the junction left unmatched. The germline CDR1 and CDR2 sequences are SEHNR and FQNEAQ (reference sequence). The CDR3 loop reads CASSRGVFGTGANVLTF. As DNA, the CDR3 is TGTGCCAGCAGCCGGGGGGTTTTCGGGACTGGGGCCAACGTCCTGACTTTC.

This sequence joins TRBV5-1 and TRBJ2-7, with 11 bases matching TRBD2. Germline trimming cut 0 bases from V and 2 bases from J; bases unmatched to any gene: 1. This CDR3 comprises 15 residues. The germline V gene has CDR1 SGHRS and CDR2 YFSETQ. The CDR3 coding sequence is TGCGCCAGCAGCTTGGGTAGCGGGGGGGCCTACGAGCAGTACTTC. It encodes CASSLGSGGAYEQYF. Looking up the rest from reference TRBV5-1 and TRBJ2-7 gives the full variable domain: KAGVTQTPRYLIKTRGQQVTLSCSPISGHRSVSWYQQTPGQGLQFLFEYFSETQRNKGNFPGRFSGRQFSNSRSEMNVSTLELGDSALYLCASSLGSGGAYEQYFGPGTRLTVT.

This chain links TRBV30 with TRBJ1-2; 12 bases are shared with TRBD1. Germline V gene lookup returns CDR1 GTSNPN and CDR2 SVGIG (reference sequence). Trimming at V came to 4 bases and at J to 3 bases, leaving 6 bases not matched to a gene. There are 15 residues in the CDR3. The CDR3 nucleotides are TGTGCCTGGACGGGACAGGGGGCGCTGGACTATGGCTACACCTTC. Protein sequence: CAWTGQGALDYGYTF.

Only one count was recorded for this clone. The CDR3 loop is CASRRDRGVNTEAFF. In DNA, the CDR3 is TGCGCCAGCAGACGGGACAGGGGGGTGAACACTGAAGCTTTCTTT. This chain connects TRBV10-1 to TRBJ1-1, with TRBD1 matching 11 bases. V gave up 6 bases and J gave up 0 bases; unmatched junction bases: 3. The CDR3 runs 15 residues. The germline gives CDR1 WNHNN, CDR2 SYGVQD (reference sequence).

The chain is built from TRBV10-3 and TRBJ1-2; no firm D call. This CDR3 is 13 amino acids long. Trimming removed 6 bases from V and 0 bases from J, with 8 bases in between. Germline V CDR1 and CDR2: ENHRY, SYGVKD. This chain's CDR3 is CAISISANYGYTF. The CDR3 nucleotides are TGTGCCATCAGCATTTCAGCTAACTATGGCTACACCTTC.

This sequence joins TRBV19 and TRBJ2-7; 11 bases align to TRBD2. Germline-derived CDR1 and CDR2 are LNHDA and SQIVND (reference sequence). Unmatched junction bases numbered 6, after V lost 5 bases and J lost 6 bases. This CDR3 is built from 14 residues. CDR3 amino acids: CASSYLAGGSEQYF. In nucleotides, the CDR3 is TGTGCCAGTAGTTATCTAGCGGGAGGTTCCGAGCAGTACTTC.

The chain uses TRBV5-6 and TRBJ2-7; 10 bases agree with TRBD1. The V segment lost 4 bases and the J segment 0 bases; nucleotides outside the gene matches: 7. Germline V lookup: CDR1 SGHDT, CDR2 YYEEEE. This CDR3 is 16 amino acids long. This CDR3 reads CASSAGQGVFSYEQYF. CDR3 sequence (DNA): TGTGCCAGCAGCGCAGGACAGGGGGTCTTCTCCTACGAGCAGTACTTC.

The chain combines TRBV19 with TRBJ1-1; the match to TRBD1 covers 7 bases. V dropped 2 bases and J dropped 1; count of bases not matched to a gene: 4. CDR3 length: 15 residues. Germline V gene lookup returns CDR1 LNHDA and CDR2 SQIVND (reference sequence). This chain's CDR3 is CASSINRGRNTEAFF. The CDR3 DNA reads TGTGCCAGTAGTATAAACAGGGGCCGGAACACTGAAGCTTTCTTT.